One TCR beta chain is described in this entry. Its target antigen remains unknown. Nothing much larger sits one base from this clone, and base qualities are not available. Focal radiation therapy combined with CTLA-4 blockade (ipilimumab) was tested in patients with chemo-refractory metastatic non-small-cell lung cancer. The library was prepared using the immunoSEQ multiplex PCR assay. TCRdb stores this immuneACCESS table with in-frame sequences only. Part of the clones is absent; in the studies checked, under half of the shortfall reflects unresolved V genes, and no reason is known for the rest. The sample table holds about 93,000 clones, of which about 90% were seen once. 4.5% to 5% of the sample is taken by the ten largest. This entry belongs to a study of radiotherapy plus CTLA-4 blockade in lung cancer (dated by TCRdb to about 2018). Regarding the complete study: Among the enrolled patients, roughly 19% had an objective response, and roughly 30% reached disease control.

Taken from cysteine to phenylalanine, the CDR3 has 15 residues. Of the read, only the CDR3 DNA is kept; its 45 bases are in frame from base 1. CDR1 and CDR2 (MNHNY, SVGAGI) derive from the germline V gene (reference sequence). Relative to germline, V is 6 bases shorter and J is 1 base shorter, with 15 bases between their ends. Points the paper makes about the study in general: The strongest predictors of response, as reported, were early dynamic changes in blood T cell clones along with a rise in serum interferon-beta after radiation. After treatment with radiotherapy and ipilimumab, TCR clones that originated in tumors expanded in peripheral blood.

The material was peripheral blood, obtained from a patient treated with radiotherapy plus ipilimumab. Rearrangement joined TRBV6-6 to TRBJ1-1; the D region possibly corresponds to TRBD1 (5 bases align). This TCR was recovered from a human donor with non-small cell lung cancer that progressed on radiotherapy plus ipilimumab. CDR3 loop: CASRVTGGWNTEAFF. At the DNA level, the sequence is TGTGCCAGCAGAGTAACAGGCGGTTGGAACACTGAAGCTTTCTTT.